What follows are 24 T cell receptor beta chains derived from one specimen sequenced in a study of blood T cell repertoires in COVID-19. Data came from immunoSEQ multiplex PCR; TCRdb stores just in-frame clones and leaves some out. The sample records some 94,000 clones, around nine tenths being singletons. Sequenced input: peripheral blood. The receptors were gathered from an older woman with COVID-19, enrolled during active disease.

This chain connects TRBV6-2 or TRBV6-3 to TRBJ2-7; 10 nucleotides line up with TRBD2. Unmatched junction bases numbered 14, after V lost 6 bases and J lost 6 bases. The CDR3 is made up of 16 amino acids. Germline V lookup: CDR1 MNHEY, CDR2 SVGEGT. CDR3 DNA: TGTGCCAGCAGCCACCGCCCTAGCGGGGGATACCGCGAGCAGTACTTC. It yields the protein CASSHRPSGGYREQYF.

The count of this clone is one. The chain carries TRBV3-1 (or the pseudogene TRBV3-2) and TRBJ2-5, with D possibly TRBD2 on 6 matching bases. Trimming left V 4 bases short and J 5 bases short, with 14 bases between. CDR3 length: 14 amino acids. Looked up from germline, CDR1 is LGHDT and CDR2 is YNNKEL (reference sequence). The CDR3 DNA reads as TGTGCCAGCAGCCCCTTCGGCGGGGAGGAGACCCAGTACTTC. It yields the protein CASSPFGGEETQYF.

Of note for this clone: Germline is not matched at one junction end, which may reflect a read error. V is TRBV29-1 and J is TRBJ1-2, with 7 positions matching TRBD1. This CDR3 has 15 amino acids. In germline, CDR1 is SQVTM, CDR2 ANQGSEA. CDR3 amino acids: CSVQENTQGNYGYTF. CDR3 bases: TGCAGCGTTCAAGAAAACACACAGGGGAACTATGGCTACACCTTC. The full variable domain, completed using reference TRBV29-1 and TRBJ1-2, is SAVISQKPSRDICQRGTSLTIQCQVDSQVTMMFWYRQQPGQSLTLIATANQGSEATYESGFVIDKFPISRPNLTFSTLTVSNMSPEDSSIYLCSVQENTQGNYGYTFGSGTRLTVV.

The chain combines TRBV19 with TRBJ1-1, with 8 bases aligning to TRBD1. Germline loops: CDR1 LNHDA, CDR2 SQIVND (reference sequence). The CDR3 contains 17 residues. With V trimmed by 1 base and J by 0 bases, 7 bases remained unmatched. The CDR3, as DNA: TGTGCCAGTAGTATAGGGGGGACAGGCGTTTTGAACACTGAAGCTTTCTTT. Translated, it gives CASSIGGTGVLNTEAFF.

This clone was found a few times. The chain employs TRBV12-3 or TRBV12-4 and TRBJ2-4; D may be TRBD2 (5 bases). Trimming left V 3 bases short and J 6 bases short, with 6 bases between. The CDR3 runs to 12 residues. The CDR3 nucleotides are TGTGCCAGCAGTTTTGGAGGAAACATTCAGTACTTC. Residues: CASSFGGNIQYF.

This chain connects TRBV6-2 or TRBV6-3 to TRBJ1-5; 7 bases map to TRBD1. Germline assignment: CDR1 MNHEY and CDR2 SVGEGT. V was pared by 4 bases and J by 8 bases, with 5 bases of the junction left unmatched. The CDR3 length is 13 residues. This CDR3 reads CASSSNRGEPQHF. In DNA form, the CDR3 reads TGTGCCAGCAGTTCAAACAGGGGAGAGCCCCAGCATTTT.

This clone was found once. This rearrangement joins TRBV11-2 to TRBJ1-2; TRBD1 matches 8 bases. V lost 3 bases to trimming and J lost 6 bases; unmatched junction nucleotides: 3. The CDR3 extends over 13 amino acids. Looked up from germline, CDR1 is SGHAT and CDR2 is FQNNGV. The CDR3 reads CASSLDRVNGYTF. CDR3 nucleotides: TGTGCCAGCAGCTTGGACAGGGTCAATGGCTACACCTTC.

The rearrangement uses TRBV3-1 (or the pseudogene TRBV3-2) and TRBJ1-1, with a possible D match to TRBD1 (6 bases). CDR3 size: 12 residues. Trimming stripped 6 bases from V and 10 bases from J, with 15 bases between. In germline, CDR1 is LGHDT, CDR2 YNNKEL (reference sequence). DNA for the CDR3: TGTGCCAGCAGTCCAACAGGGTTCCGAGCTTTCTTT. As protein: CASSPTGFRAFF.

The DNA of the CDR3 is TGTGCCAGCAGTTACGATGAACCGGGACTGCTCCAACAACTGTTTTTT. Its protein is CASSYDEPGLLQQLFF. The J gene is TRBJ1-4, the V gene TRBV6-5; TRBD1 might be the D (5 bases). The length of the CDR3 is 16 residues. Germline CDR1 MNHEY, CDR2 SVGAGI. V was clipped by 2 bases and J by 12 bases, with 22 bases between them.

The chain is built from TRBV6-2 or TRBV6-3 and TRBJ2-1, with D perhaps TRBD2 (7 bases). The V and J ends lost 3 bases and 6 bases respectively, with 15 bases between them. Germline V gene lookup returns CDR1 MNHEY and CDR2 SVGEGT. This CDR3 is built from 15 residues. CDR3 sequence reads: CASSYAGAAGNEQFF. Written as DNA, the CDR3 is TGTGCCAGCAGTTATGCGGGGGCGGCTGGCAATGAGCAGTTCTTC.

The V and J genes are TRBV27 and TRBJ1-2; the D gene is possibly TRBD1 (6 bases). V was pared by 6 bases and J by 2 bases, with 16 bases between. CDR1 is MNHEY and CDR2 is SMNVEV in the germline V gene (reference sequence). The CDR3 consists of 15 residues. The CDR3 bases are TGTGCCAGCAGCCTAAAGGGACACCGAAACTATGGCTACACCTTC. This encodes CASSLKGHRNYGYTF.

About this clone: One end of the junction fails to match germline, which may point to a read error. This chain joins TRBV4-1 and TRBJ2-5; 7 bases match TRBD1. This CDR3 is built from 16 residues. Per germline, CDR1 MGHRA and CDR2 YSYEKL. In nucleotides, the CDR3 is TGCGCCGGCAGCCGGAACCTTGGGACAGTTCAAGAGACCCAGTACTTC. Its protein product is CAGSRNLGTVQETQYF.

The chain uses TRBV3-1 (or the pseudogene TRBV3-2) and TRBJ1-2; a weak D match, TRBD1 (5 bases). CDR3 length equals 16 residues. Germline V gene lookup returns CDR1 LGHDT and CDR2 YNNKEL (reference sequence). The V end was cut by 0 bases, the J end by 0 bases, with 11 bases between. This CDR3 reads CASSQEGPGANYGYTF. The DNA of the CDR3 is TGTGCCAGCAGCCAAGAGGGGCCGGGAGCTAACTATGGCTACACCTTC.

The J gene is TRBJ2-7, the V gene TRBV5-1; D might be TRBD1 (7 bases). CDR3 length equals 15 residues. Germline V gene lookup returns CDR1 SGHRS and CDR2 YFSETQ. Trimming removed 0 bases at V and 3 bases at J, with 13 bases between. Here the CDR3 DNA reads TGCGCCAGCAGCTTGGGTGGAGGGGGCAACTACGAGCAGTACTTC. This encodes CASSLGGGGNYEQYF.

The chain couples TRBV5-4 to TRBJ1-2, with 8 positions matching TRBD1. Germline CDR1 is SGHNT and CDR2 is YYREEE (reference sequence). The CDR3 spans 14 residues. V gave up 4 bases and J gave up 4 bases; unmatched junction bases: 6. The CDR3 loop is CASSTDRGSYGYTF. CDR3 nucleotide sequence: TGTGCCAGCAGCACCGACAGGGGCTCCTATGGCTACACCTTC.

The gene calls are TRBV19 and TRBJ2-1; TRBD2 matches at 9 bases. The germline V gene encodes CDR1 LNHDA and CDR2 SQIVND (reference sequence). V shed 3 bases and J 6 bases; nucleotides not matched to a gene: 9. The CDR3 has 16 residues. The CDR3 loop reads CASSIQRGVTGNEQFF. CDR3 coding DNA: TGTGCCAGTAGTATTCAGCGGGGGGTGACAGGCAATGAGCAGTTCTTC.

The chain joins TRBV30 to TRBJ1-5, with 9 bases lining up with TRBD1. Germline trimming cut 7 bases from V and 6 bases from J; bases unmatched to any gene: 10. Germline loops: CDR1 GTSNPN, CDR2 SVGIG (reference sequence). This CDR3 contains 14 residues. CDR3 protein: CAFSPGQGGQPQHF. CDR3 DNA sequence: TGTGCCTTTAGCCCGGGACAGGGAGGTCAGCCCCAGCATTTT.

This clone was counted between two and nine times. This rearrangement joins TRBV9 to TRBJ2-1, with D possibly matching TRBD2 (6 bases). The CDR3 consists of 15 residues. Germline V CDR1 and CDR2: SGDLS, YYNGEE. Trimming removed 0 bases at V and 0 bases at J, with 7 bases between. The CDR3 DNA is TGTGCCAGCAGCGTAGTAGCGGCCTCCTACAATGAGCAGTTCTTC. Encoded protein: CASSVVAASYNEQFF. Based on the CDR3 plus reference TRBV9 and TRBJ2-1, the full variable domain is DSGVTQTPKHLITATGQRVTLRCSPRSGDLSVYWYQQSLDQGLQFLIQYYNGEERAKGNILERFSAQQFPDLHSELNLSSLELGDSALYFCASSVVAASYNEQFFGPGTRLTVL.

The chain links TRBV2 to TRBJ2-5; D might be TRBD1 (6 bases). The CDR3 covers 14 residues. Trimming cost V 6 bases and J 4 bases, with 15 bases left between them. Germline V lookup: CDR1 SNHLY, CDR2 FYNNEI. In DNA form, the CDR3 reads TGTGCCAGCAGACAAGGGGGTAGCGCAGAGACCCAGTACTTC. This gives the protein CASRQGGSAETQYF. Together with reference TRBV2 and TRBJ2-5, the CDR3 gives the full variable domain: EPEVTQTPSHQVTQMGQEVILRCVPISNHLYFYWYRQILGQKVEFLVSFYNNEISEKSEIFDDQFSVERPDGSNFTLKIRSTKLEDSAMYFCASRQGGSAETQYFGPGTRLLVL.

The rearrangement joins TRBV6-2 or TRBV6-3 to TRBJ2-1; 7 bases are a match to TRBD2. Germline CDR1 is MNHEY and CDR2 is SVGEGT. The V gene end was trimmed by 2 bases and the J gene end by 3 bases; junction bases not matched to a gene: 4. The CDR3 covers 15 residues. CDR3 region: CASSYIRGVYNEQFF. DNA for the CDR3: TGTGCCAGCAGTTACATCCGGGGGGTCTACAATGAGCAGTTCTTC.

V gene TRBV10-1 combines with J gene TRBJ1-5; D is unresolved. V gave up 2 bases and J gave up 0 bases, with 26 bases separating them. The CDR3 is 21 residues long. CDR1 and CDR2 (germline): WNHNN, SYGVQD (reference sequence). The CDR3 coding sequence is TGCGCCAGCAGTGAGAGGAGGAGGCCGAAGATAACAGAATATAGCAATCAGCCCCAGCATTTT. It codes for CASSERRRPKITEYSNQPQHF.

This clone was detected only a few times. The gene calls are TRBV5-5 and TRBJ1-2, with 9 bases that match TRBD1. The CDR3 runs to 15 residues. Germline V gives CDR1 SGHKS, CDR2 YYEKEE (reference sequence). V gave up 4 bases and J gave up 2 bases; unmatched junction bases: 6. Here the CDR3 reads CASSRRDRENYGYTF. The DNA of the CDR3 is TGTGCCAGCAGCCGAAGGGACAGGGAAAACTATGGCTACACCTTC.

This clone has just one count. The rearrangement joins TRBV2 to TRBJ2-3; TRBD2 matches at 7 bases. The CDR3 contains 14 residues. V shed 4 bases and J 5 bases; nucleotides not matched to a gene: 6. Germline-derived CDR1 and CDR2 are SNHLY and FYNNEI. In DNA, the CDR3 is TGTGCCAGCAGTGGGAGACTAGCCCGAGATACGCAGTATTTT. Protein sequence: CASSGRLARDTQYF.

The CDR3 is CASSQGPLLYEQYF. CDR3 DNA: TGTGCCAGCAGCCAGGGTCCTCTACTCTACGAGCAGTACTTC. This chain links TRBV6-5 with TRBJ2-7; the D gene is possibly TRBD1 (5 bases). The CDR3 consists of 14 residues. V gave up 6 bases and J gave up 3 bases, with 15 bases separating them. The germline V gene encodes CDR1 MNHEY and CDR2 SVGAGI.